The 14 T cell receptor beta chains given below trace back to one sample, sequenced in a study of cytomegalovirus exposure and HLA in healthy donors. Primers: 60 Vbeta forward and 13 Jbeta reverse. TCRdb keeps only in-frame clones here, not all; method: immunoSEQ multiplex PCR. The table has about 130,000 clones, around 80% seen once; the top ten hold about 4.4%. Sequencing used PBMCs. These receptors all stem from a man younger than 45 in good health.

The chain joins TRBV2 to TRBJ2-3, with D perhaps TRBD2 (6 bases). This CDR3 comprises 15 residues. V lost 6 bases to trimming and J lost 0 bases, with 13 bases between them. The germline gives CDR1 SNHLY, CDR2 FYNNEI. CDR3 bases: TGTGCCAGCAGGCTCGCTAGCGTTAGCACAGATACGCAGTATTTT. Protein sequence: CASRLASVSTDTQYF.

The chain combines TRBV7-9 with TRBJ2-5; no reliable D call. Trimming removed 5 bases from V and 4 bases from J, with 14 bases in between. Germline V CDR1 and CDR2: SEHNR, FQNEAQ (reference sequence). CDR3 length: 14 amino acids. CDR3: CASSPGVGGETQYF. The CDR3 DNA sequence: TGTGCCAGCAGCCCCGGAGTCGGTGGAGAGACCCAGTACTTC.

The V call is TRBV7-9, the J call TRBJ2-3; no definite D call. Trimming cost V 5 bases and J 1 base, with 7 bases left between them. This CDR3 region has 13 residues. Per the germline V gene, CDR1 is SEHNR and CDR2 is FQNEAQ (reference sequence). CDR3 DNA: TGTGCCAGCAGCCCCCAGGGCACAGATACGCAGTATTTT. Protein product: CASSPQGTDTQYF.

This chain connects TRBV27 to TRBJ1-4, with a possible D match to TRBD1 (6 bases). V lost 4 bases and J 0 bases, leaving 18 bases between the germline ends. There are 18 residues in the CDR3. Germline V gene data show CDR1 as MNHEY and CDR2 as SMNVEV (reference sequence). CDR3 sequence reads: CASSYPMRGGATNEKLFF. CDR3 nucleotides: TGTGCCAGCAGTTACCCCATGCGAGGGGGGGCAACTAATGAAAAACTGTTTTTT.

The chain recombines TRBV19 with TRBJ1-4; a weak D match, TRBD1 (5 bases). Per germline, CDR1 LNHDA and CDR2 SQIVND (reference sequence). The CDR3 sequence is 15 residues long. V was pared by 9 bases and J by 2 bases, with 16 bases between. This CDR3 is CASTPGRWTNEKLFF. The DNA of the CDR3 is TGTGCCAGCACTCCAGGGCGGTGGACTAATGAAAAACTGTTTTTT.

A word on this clone: At one end the junction does not follow the germline gene, possibly because of a read error. The V call is TRBV7-9, the J call TRBJ2-3; D may be TRBD2 (6 bases). Germline CDR1 is SEHNR and CDR2 is FQNEAQ (reference sequence). This CDR3 is 15 amino acids long. CDR3 bases: TGTTCCAGCAGCCCAGGCGGAGGGCTCACAGATACGCAGTATTTT. Protein product: CSSSPGGGLTDTQYF.

The rearrangement links TRBV6-1 to TRBJ1-2, with 7 bases fitting TRBD1. With V trimmed by 2 bases and J by 2 bases, 8 bases remained unmatched. The CDR3 runs to 16 residues. Per germline, CDR1 MNHNS and CDR2 SASEGT. CDR3 protein: CASSERRAGGNYGYTF. The CDR3 bases are TGTGCCAGCAGTGAAAGGAGGGCAGGGGGAAACTATGGCTACACCTTC.

The V and J genes are TRBV7-9 and TRBJ2-7, with unresolved D. The CDR3 has 16 residues. Trimming left V 3 bases short and J 3 bases short, with 18 bases between. Germline lookup yields CDR1 SEHNR and CDR2 FQNEAQ (reference sequence). The DNA for the CDR3 is TGTGCCAGCAGCTTCCGACACATCAACCCTTTCTACGAGCAGTACTTC. The encoded protein is CASSFRHINPFYEQYF. The entire variable domain, with the rest obtained from reference TRBV7-9 and TRBJ2-7, is as follows: DTGVSQNPRHKITKRGQNVTFRCDPISEHNRLYWYRQTLGQGPEFLTYFQNEAQLEKSRLLSDRFSAERPKGSFSTLEIQRTEQGDSAMYLCASSFRHINPFYEQYFGPGTRLTVT.

The chain has TRBV28 and TRBJ2-7; D is possibly TRBD2 (6 bases). CDR1 and CDR2 (germline): MDHEN, SYDVKM. Trimming stripped 2 bases from V and 4 bases from J, with 12 bases between. CDR3 length: 14 residues. Written as DNA, the CDR3 is TGTGCCAGCAGTTTAGGGGGGTGGGTGTACGAGCAGTACTTC. Translating it yields CASSLGGWVYEQYF. Full variable domain (missing parts from reference TRBV28 and TRBJ2-7): DVKVTQSSRYLVKRTGEKVFLECVQDMDHENMFWYRQDPGLGLRLIYFSYDVKMKEKGDIPEGYSVSREKKERFSLILESASTNQTSMYLCASSLGGWVYEQYFGPGTRLTVT.

This clone was detected a few times. This chain uses TRBV2 with TRBJ2-5, with unresolved D. V lost 6 bases and J lost 10, with 15 bases in between. The CDR3 is 12 amino acids. Germline CDR1 reads SNHLY; CDR2 reads FYNNEI. CDR3 DNA: TGTGCCAGCAGCGACTCCGAAGTGGGCCAGTACTTC. Its translation: CASSDSEVGQYF. The full variable domain, with the rest looked up from reference TRBV2 and TRBJ2-5, is EPEVTQTPSHQVTQMGQEVILRCVPISNHLYFYWYRQILGQKVEFLVSFYNNEISEKSEIFDDQFSVERPDGSNFTLKIRSTKLEDSAMYFCASSDSEVGQYFGPGTRLLVL.

The chain has TRBV10-1 and TRBJ2-1; the D gene is possibly TRBD2 (6 bases). This CDR3 region has 12 residues. Trimming pared 10 bases from V and 9 bases from J, leaving 16 bases between. Germline loops: CDR1 WNHNN, CDR2 SYGVQD (reference sequence). CDR3 region: CAILPPGGEQFF. CDR3 sequence (DNA): TGCGCCATCCTTCCTCCCGGGGGTGAGCAGTTCTTC.

This clone occurred once. The chain is built from TRBV27 and TRBJ1-2, with a tentative D call TRBD1 (6 bases). CDR1 and CDR2 (germline): MNHEY, SMNVEV (reference sequence). The CDR3 is 14 residues long. V dropped 3 bases and J dropped 3 bases, with 11 bases sitting between them. CDR3 DNA: TGTGCCAGCAGTTTGCGCAGGGGTGACTATGGCTACACCTTC. It is translated as CASSLRRGDYGYTF.

The rearrangement links TRBV19 to TRBJ2-7; 9 bases agree with TRBD1. The CDR3 length is 15 residues. The V gene's germline CDR1 is LNHDA and CDR2 SQIVND (reference sequence). The V gene end was trimmed by 3 bases and the J gene end by 4 bases; junction bases not matched to a gene: 7. The CDR3 spells CASSITGQGPYEQYF. CDR3 DNA sequence: TGTGCCAGTAGTATCACGGGACAGGGACCTTACGAGCAGTACTTC.

The J gene is TRBJ2-7, the V gene TRBV19, with 9 bases matching TRBD2. CDR3 size: 20 residues. Germline CDR1 LNHDA, CDR2 SQIVND (reference sequence). Trimming at V came to 3 bases and at J to 1 base, leaving 19 bases not matched to a gene. The CDR3 region is CASSIGLGTSKGRGSYEQYF. The CDR3 nucleotides are TGTGCCAGTAGTATCGGGCTAGGGACTAGCAAGGGGAGAGGATCCTACGAGCAGTACTTC.